This TCR beta chain comes out of a study of control samples from healthy donors and cancer patients. The CDR3 is 16 residues long. Trimming at V came to 3 bases and at J to 2 bases, leaving 8 bases not matched to a gene. Per germline, CDR1 KGHDR and CDR2 SFDVKD. Assay used: immunoSEQ multiplex PCR; TCRdb lists only in-frame clones, some missing. The sample has under 450,000 clones, around nine tenths seen once; the top ten hold just under 6.5%. The chain joins TRBV24-1 to TRBJ1-2; TRBD1 matches at 7 bases. The sample consisted of PBMCs. The source of this sequence is a man aged 40-50 years with head and neck cancer. CDR3 amino acids: CATSDNPLTGNYGYTF. CDR3 coding DNA: TGTGCCACCAGTGATAACCCCTTGACAGGGAACTATGGCTACACCTTC.